The clone carrying this T cell receptor beta chain was observed a few times. Its specificity is unknown. The sample comes from a study of T cell repertoires in cytomegalovirus infection. Study information: Selected CMV epitopes included recently identified HLA-C-restricted ones as well as well-studied HLA-B-restricted ones. Both a matching HLA type and CMV infection were indicated by public TCR beta signatures. Study outcomes and limitations: HLA-C-restricted CMV clonotypes gave the most frequent clonotype in two of eight donors. Summed frequency of public TCR beta families distinguished CMV carriers with the relevant HLA.

TCRdb re-derived calls from the reads in MiXCR, one entry per CDR3 protein. The sample has about 920,000 distinct CDR3 sequences; roughly 30% are singletons. With 0 bases removed from V and 12 bases from J, the gap between germline ends came to 15 bases. The CDR3 is 14 residues long. Per germline, CDR1 LGHNA and CDR2 YSLEER. The input for sequencing was cultured CD8+ T cells from PBMCs, taken from culture after CMV antigen stimulation. The receptor was isolated from a human donor in good health (CMV status not recorded). Some clones in this sample may be carry-over from other donors' samples. The rearrangement uses TRBV4-3 and TRBJ2-4, with D unclear. Here the CDR3 DNA reads TGCGCCAGCAGCCAAGATTTTTCCCAGAGCTCTCAGTACTTC. It is translated as CASSQDFSQSSQYF.